This T cell receptor beta chain was observed in a study of T cells in women clearing cervical HPV infection. Study outcomes and limitations: Controls had more TRBV6-7 (0.16%) than cases (approximately 0.11%).

The CDR3 has 12 residues. Germline CDR1 and CDR2: SQVTM and ANQGSEA. Unmatched junction bases numbered 4, after V lost 7 bases and J lost 4 bases. The method was immunoSEQ multiplex PCR; TCRdb's version includes in-frame clones alone and lacks a portion of them. The sample features about 36,000 clones, with roughly 4% in its top ten. Concerning this clone itself: The target antigen is unknown. The read gets to within 3 residues of the CDR3 end, and the germline J gene fills in the rest.

The sequence derives from a woman between 18 and 75 years old with a cervical HPV16 infection that either progressed to CIN3+ or cleared (not recorded which). The material sequenced was blood buffy coat. The genes are TRBV29-1 and TRBJ2-3; 8 nucleotides align to TRBD1. The CDR3 is CSARTGPDTQYF. The sequenced CDR3 bases are TGCAGCGCTAGGACAGGGCCAGATACG.